The 16 T cell receptor beta chains reported below all come from one sample, sequenced in a study of cytomegalovirus exposure and HLA in healthy donors. The PCR employed 60 Vbeta primers together with 13 Jbeta primers. Sequenced by immunoSEQ multiplex PCR; TCRdb stores in-frame clones only, minus some. In the table there are some 120,000 clones, around four fifths of which are singletons. Sample: PBMCs. These receptors were obtained from a woman between 35 and 50 years old in good health and CMV-seropositive.

The DNA of the CDR3 is TGTGCCAGCAGCTTGCTAGAAGACGGACTAGCGGGAGTCGAGCAGTACTTC. This encodes CASSLLEDGLAGVEQYF. The rearrangement joins TRBV5-6 to TRBJ2-5; 13 bases map to TRBD2. The J call may be mistaken, given a closer DNA end match to TRBJ2-7. This CDR3 region has 17 residues. Germline V lookup: CDR1 SGHDT, CDR2 YYEEEE.

Written as DNA, the CDR3 is TGTGCCAGCAGTGAAGAATCAGGGGCTATGGAAAAACTGTTTTTT. It yields the protein CASSEESGAMEKLFF. The chain couples TRBV2 to TRBJ1-4, with a weak D call TRBD1 (6 bases). The CDR3 sequence is 15 residues long. With 1 base removed from V and 8 bases from J, the gap between germline ends came to 14 bases. Germline assignment: CDR1 SNHLY and CDR2 FYNNEI.

The genes are TRBV6-1 and TRBJ1-5, with D perhaps TRBD1 (5 bases). Deletions cut 4 bases from V and 4 bases from J, with 11 bases between. Germline-derived CDR1 and CDR2 are MNHNS and SASEGT. This CDR3 region has 14 residues. Written as DNA, the CDR3 is TGTGCCAGCAGTGGGGGGGTCCGTAATCAGCCCCAGCATTTT. Amino acids: CASSGGVRNQPQHF.

The chain joins TRBV11-2 to TRBJ2-1; 12 bases line up with TRBD2. The germline CDR1 and CDR2 sequences are SGHAT and FQNNGV. The CDR3 totals 18 residues. V dropped 2 bases and J dropped 8; count of bases not matched to a gene: 13. The CDR3: CASSLRAASSGRAYEQFF. DNA for the CDR3: TGTGCCAGCAGCTTACGGGCCGCTTCTAGCGGGAGGGCCTATGAGCAGTTCTTC.

This sequence joins TRBV28 and TRBJ2-6; 14 bases align to TRBD2. The CDR3 is made up of 20 amino acids. Germline loops: CDR1 MDHEN, CDR2 SYDVKM. J lost 1 base, V lost 1 base, and 6 bases had no gene match. The CDR3 sequence: CASSLLVGLAGGSGANVLTF. For the CDR3, the DNA is TGTGCCAGCAGTTTATTGGTTGGACTAGCGGGAGGATCTGGGGCCAACGTCCTGACTTTC.

In this sample, this clone turned up once. The genes are TRBV18 and TRBJ1-1, with a tentative D call TRBD1 (5 bases). With 3 bases removed from V and 8 bases from J, the gap between germline ends came to 10 bases. The CDR3 spans 12 residues. Germline values: CDR1 KGHSH, CDR2 LQKENI. The chain's CDR3 is CASSPTAREAFF. The CDR3 bases are TGTGCCAGCTCACCGACAGCACGGGAAGCTTTCTTT.

This clone was counted between two and nine times. The chain joins TRBV7-9 to TRBJ2-1, with D perhaps matching TRBD2 (6 bases). Trimming pared 3 bases from V and 0 bases from J, leaving 9 bases between. CDR3 size: 15 residues. In germline, CDR1 is SEHNR, CDR2 FQNEAQ (reference sequence). The CDR3 spells CASSFGSPSYNEQFF. In nucleotides, the CDR3 is TGTGCCAGCAGCTTCGGGAGTCCCTCCTACAATGAGCAGTTCTTC.

The chain combines TRBV15 with TRBJ2-6; D perhaps matches TRBD2 (6 bases). The CDR3 totals 15 residues. Germline CDR1 LNHNV, CDR2 YYDKDF (reference sequence). V was trimmed by 1 base and J by 4 bases, leaving 8 bases between them. CDR3 DNA: TGTGCCACCAGCAGAGTCCGGGGGGGGGCCAACGTCCTGACTTTC. This encodes CATSRVRGGANVLTF.

The chain is built from TRBV7-9 and TRBJ2-2; tentatively, D is TRBD2 (6 bases). V lost 0 bases, J lost 6 bases, and 14 bases lay in between. The CDR3 spans 16 residues. Germline loops: CDR1 SEHNR, CDR2 FQNEAQ (reference sequence). In nucleotides, the CDR3 is TGTGCCAGCAGCTTAGCGGCGCCAGGCGGGGCCGGGGAGCTGTTTTTT. It codes for CASSLAAPGGAGELFF.

The chain joins TRBV30 to TRBJ1-1, with D unresolved. Germline-derived CDR1 and CDR2 are GTSNPN and SVGIG (reference sequence). This CDR3 is built from 14 residues. The ends were cut back, 2 bases at V and 0 bases at J, with 10 bases in the middle. This chain's CDR3 is CAWSRRKMNTEAFF. CDR3 DNA sequence: TGTGCCTGGAGTAGGAGAAAGATGAACACTGAAGCTTTCTTT.

This clone has a handful of counts. Written as DNA, the CDR3 is TGTGCCAGTTTCCGGTCACAGGGGGTTGAAAAACTGTTTTTT. Translated, it gives CASFRSQGVEKLFF. The V call is TRBV28, the J call TRBJ1-4; 8 bases are shared with TRBD1. In germline, CDR1 is MDHEN, CDR2 SYDVKM. The CDR3 has 14 amino acids. The V and J ends lost 9 bases and 7 bases, in that order; junction bases with no gene match: 10.

This clone was counted a few times. The chain joins TRBV6-1 to TRBJ2-7, with 11 bases lining up with TRBD1. The CDR3 totals 14 residues. Germline loops: CDR1 MNHNS, CDR2 SASEGT. Trimming at V came to 5 bases and at J to 2 bases, leaving 2 bases not matched to a gene. DNA of the CDR3: TGTGCCAGCAGTCTGGACAGGGGGCCCTACGAGCAGTACTTC. This sequence encodes CASSLDRGPYEQYF.

The chain recombines TRBV19 with TRBJ2-6, with 10 bases that match TRBD1. The CDR3 totals 16 residues. CDR1 is LNHDA, CDR2 SQIVND, per germline (reference sequence). The trim removed 5 bases at V and 1 base at J, leaving 2 bases unmatched. CDR3 residues: CASSDRGRSGANVLTF. In DNA, the CDR3 is TGTGCCAGTAGTGACAGGGGGCGATCTGGGGCCAACGTCCTGACTTTC.

This clone was seen only once. The gene calls are TRBV28 and TRBJ2-7; TRBD1 might be the D (5 bases). V was clipped by 4 bases and J by 3 bases, with 10 bases between them. This CDR3 contains 13 residues. Germline CDR1 and CDR2: MDHEN and SYDVKM. DNA of the CDR3: TGTGCCAGCAGTTCATCGACAGACTACGAGCAGTACTTC. As protein: CASSSSTDYEQYF. The variable domain in full, completed from reference TRBV28 and TRBJ2-7, reads DVKVTQSSRYLVKRTGEKVFLECVQDMDHENMFWYRQDPGLGLRLIYFSYDVKMKEKGDIPEGYSVSREKKERFSLILESASTNQTSMYLCASSSSTDYEQYFGPGTRLTVT.

This clone was recorded once. This sequence joins TRBV6-5 and TRBJ2-7; TRBD1 matches at 12 bases. J was trimmed by 3 bases and V by 2 bases; bases with no gene match: 2. The length of the CDR3 is 15 residues. Per the germline V gene, CDR1 is MNHEY and CDR2 is SVGAGI. DNA for the CDR3: TGTGCCAGCAGTTACGGGACAGGGGGCAGCTACGAGCAGTACTTC. Protein product: CASSYGTGGSYEQYF.

This clone was observed a single time. This sequence joins TRBV6-5 and TRBJ1-1; D perhaps matches TRBD1 (5 bases). The CDR3 length is 15 residues. V was shortened by 7 bases and J by 0 bases, with 15 bases between the two germline ends. The germline gives CDR1 MNHEY, CDR2 SVGAGI. CDR3 sequence: CASTPLRAVNTEAFF. CDR3 nucleotide sequence: TGTGCCAGCACCCCCCTCAGGGCTGTGAACACTGAAGCTTTCTTT.